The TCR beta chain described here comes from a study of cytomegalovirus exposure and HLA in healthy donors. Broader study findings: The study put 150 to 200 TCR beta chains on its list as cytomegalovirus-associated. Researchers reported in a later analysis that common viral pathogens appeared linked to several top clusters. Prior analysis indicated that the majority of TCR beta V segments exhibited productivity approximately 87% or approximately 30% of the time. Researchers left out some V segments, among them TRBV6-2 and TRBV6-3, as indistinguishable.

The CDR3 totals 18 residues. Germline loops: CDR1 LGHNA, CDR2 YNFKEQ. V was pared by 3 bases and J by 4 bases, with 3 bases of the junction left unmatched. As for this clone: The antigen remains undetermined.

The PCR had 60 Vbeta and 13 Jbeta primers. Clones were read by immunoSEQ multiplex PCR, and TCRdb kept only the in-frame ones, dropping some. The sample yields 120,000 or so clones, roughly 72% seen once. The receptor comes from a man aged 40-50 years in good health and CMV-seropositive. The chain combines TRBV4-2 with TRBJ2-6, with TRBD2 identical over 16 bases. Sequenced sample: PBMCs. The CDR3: CASSQGTSGRAGANVLTF. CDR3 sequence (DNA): TGTGCCAGCAGCCAGGGGACTAGCGGGAGGGCCGGGGCCAACGTCCTGACTTTC.